The 9 T cell receptor beta chains below were found in one sample sequenced in a study of blood T cell repertoires in COVID-19. Produced via immunoSEQ multiplex PCR; TCRdb's table is partial and in-frame only. The sample yields some 200,000 clones, approximately 87% seen once. What was sequenced was peripheral blood. These receptors came from a woman aged 18-29 years who had recovered from COVID-19.

The chain carries TRBV6-6 and TRBJ1-2; 8 nucleotides match TRBD1. Looked up from germline, CDR1 is MNHNY and CDR2 is SVGAGI (reference sequence). The V segment lost 5 bases and the J segment 2 bases; nucleotides outside the gene matches: 10. The CDR3 totals 16 residues. CDR3 region: CASSKQVRTGNYGYTF. The CDR3 DNA follows: TGTGCCAGCAGTAAACAAGTTCGGACAGGGAACTATGGCTACACCTTC.

This clone was counted between two and nine times. J is TRBJ2-3 and V is TRBV25-1; D might be TRBD1 (6 bases). This CDR3 is built from 17 residues. Trimming shortened V by 2 bases and J by 4 bases, and 19 bases separated the two germline ends. Germline loops: CDR1 MGHDK, CDR2 SYGVNS. This CDR3 is CASSEPNGQGYADTQYF. The DNA of the CDR3 is TGTGCCAGCAGTGAACCGAACGGGCAGGGGTATGCAGATACGCAGTATTTT.

The chain combines TRBV24-1 with TRBJ2-7; D remains unclear. Germline lookup yields CDR1 KGHDR and CDR2 SFDVKD. The V and J ends lost 4 bases and 7 bases respectively, with 16 bases between them. CDR3 length: 14 residues. The CDR3 coding sequence is TGTGCCACCAGTGACTCGACAAACCCGTTTGAGCAGTACTTC. It codes for CATSDSTNPFEQYF.

Of note for this clone: The same CDR3 also results from other DNA sequences found in this sample. The CDR3 here is CASSLAGQGNTEAFF. The CDR3 DNA sequence: TGCGCCAGCAGCTTGGCCGGGCAGGGCAACACTGAAGCTTTCTTT. This rearrangement joins TRBV5-1 to TRBJ1-1, with a tentative D call TRBD1 (5 bases). Trimming cost V 0 bases and J 2 bases, with 11 bases left between them. Germline lookup yields CDR1 SGHRS and CDR2 YFSETQ. The CDR3 sequence is 15 residues long.

This clone came up a few times. This chain joins TRBV19 and TRBJ1-5; 9 nucleotides line up with TRBD1. CDR3 length equals 15 residues. V was clipped by 3 bases and J by 5 bases; unmatched bases: 5. Germline loops: CDR1 LNHDA, CDR2 SQIVND (reference sequence). CDR3 protein: CASSITGGVDQPQHF. The CDR3 DNA is TGTGCCAGTAGTATCACAGGGGGCGTCGATCAGCCCCAGCATTTT.

The V and J genes are TRBV29-1 and TRBJ1-1, with D hard to call. V was pared by 0 bases and J by 6 bases, with 5 bases between. The CDR3 runs 11 residues. Germline V gives CDR1 SQVTM, CDR2 ANQGSEA. The CDR3 here is CSVEDIPEAFF. Written as DNA, the CDR3 is TGCAGCGTTGAAGATATTCCTGAAGCTTTCTTT.

The V and J genes are TRBV29-1 and TRBJ2-6; D remains unclear. Trimming shortened V by 4 bases and J by 1 base, and 11 bases separated the two germline ends. The germline V gene has CDR1 SQVTM and CDR2 ANQGSEA. The CDR3 is 15 amino acids. The CDR3 DNA reads as TGCAGCGTTGTTGGTTCGGGTTCTGGGGCCAACGTCCTGACTTTC. Residues: CSVVGSGSGANVLTF.

V and J are TRBV7-6 and TRBJ2-7, with 10 bases lining up with TRBD2. CDR3 length: 15 residues. Trimming removed 3 bases from V and 4 bases from J; junction bases left unmatched: 6. CDR1 and CDR2 (germline): SGHVS, FNYEAQ. The CDR3 here is CASSFVAGGKYEQYF. The CDR3, as DNA: TGTGCCAGCAGCTTCGTAGCGGGGGGAAAATACGAGCAGTACTTC.

This sequence joins TRBV3-1 (or the pseudogene TRBV3-2) and TRBJ2-3, with TRBD2 identical over 11 bases. The germline V gene has CDR1 LGHDT and CDR2 YNNKEL (reference sequence). After removal of 5 bases from V and 0 bases from J, the junction contained 4 bases not matched to a gene. This CDR3 has 16 residues. The CDR3 is CASSATSGASTDTQYF. CDR3 DNA: TGTGCCAGCAGCGCGACTAGCGGGGCTAGCACAGATACGCAGTATTTT.